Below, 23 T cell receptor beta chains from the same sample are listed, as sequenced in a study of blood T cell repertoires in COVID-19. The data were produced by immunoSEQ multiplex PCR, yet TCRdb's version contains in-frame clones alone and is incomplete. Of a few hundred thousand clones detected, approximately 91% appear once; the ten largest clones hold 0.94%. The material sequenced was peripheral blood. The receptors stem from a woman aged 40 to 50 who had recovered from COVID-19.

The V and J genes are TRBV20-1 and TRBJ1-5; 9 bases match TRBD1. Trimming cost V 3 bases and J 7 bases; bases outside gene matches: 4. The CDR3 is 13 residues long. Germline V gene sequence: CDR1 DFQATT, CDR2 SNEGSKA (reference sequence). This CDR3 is CSASRTGEQPQHF. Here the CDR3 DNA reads TGCAGTGCTAGTCGGACAGGGGAACAGCCCCAGCATTTT.

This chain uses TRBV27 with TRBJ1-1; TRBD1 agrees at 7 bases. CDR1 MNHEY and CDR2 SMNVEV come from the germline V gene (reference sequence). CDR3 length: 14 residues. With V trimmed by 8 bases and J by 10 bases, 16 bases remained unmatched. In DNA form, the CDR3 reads TGTGCCAGCGGACCTAACCCGGGGGACAGAGGAGCTTTCTTT. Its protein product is CASGPNPGDRGAFF.

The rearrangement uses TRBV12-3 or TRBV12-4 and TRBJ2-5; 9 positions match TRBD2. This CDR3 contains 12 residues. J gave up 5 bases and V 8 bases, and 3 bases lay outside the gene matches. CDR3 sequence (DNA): TGTGCCAGCGACAGCGGGGGGGAGACCCAGTACTTC. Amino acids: CASDSGGETQYF.

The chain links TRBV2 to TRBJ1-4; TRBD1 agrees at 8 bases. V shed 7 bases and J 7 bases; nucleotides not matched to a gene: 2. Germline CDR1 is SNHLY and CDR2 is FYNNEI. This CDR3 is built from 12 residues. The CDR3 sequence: CASIGQGEKLFF. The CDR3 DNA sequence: TGTGCCAGCATAGGACAGGGTGAAAAACTGTTTTTT.

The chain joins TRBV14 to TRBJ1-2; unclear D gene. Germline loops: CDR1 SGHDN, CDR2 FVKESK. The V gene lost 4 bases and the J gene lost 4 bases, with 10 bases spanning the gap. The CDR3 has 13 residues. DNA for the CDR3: TGTGCCAGCAGCCTTGATAGGAGCTATGGCTACACCTTC. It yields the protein CASSLDRSYGYTF.

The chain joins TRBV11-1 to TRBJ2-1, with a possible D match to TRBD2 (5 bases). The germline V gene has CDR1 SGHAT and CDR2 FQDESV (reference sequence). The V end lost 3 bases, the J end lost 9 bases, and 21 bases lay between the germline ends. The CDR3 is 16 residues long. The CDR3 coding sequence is TGTGCCAGCAGCTTCTTTCTATCCGGGATGGTAGGTGAGCAGTTCTTC. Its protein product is CASSFFLSGMVGEQFF.

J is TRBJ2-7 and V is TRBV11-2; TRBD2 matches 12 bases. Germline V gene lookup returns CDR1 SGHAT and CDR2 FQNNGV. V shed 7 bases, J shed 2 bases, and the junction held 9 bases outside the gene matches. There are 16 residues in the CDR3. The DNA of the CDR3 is TGTGCCAGCAACGGCCTAGCGGGAGGGATGACCTACGAGCAGTACTTC. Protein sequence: CASNGLAGGMTYEQYF. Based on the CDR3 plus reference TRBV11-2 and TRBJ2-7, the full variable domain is EAGVAQSPRYKIIEKRQSVAFWCNPISGHATLYWYQQILGQGPKLLIQFQNNGVVDDSQLPKDRFSAERLKGVDSTLKIQPAKLEDSAVYLCASNGLAGGMTYEQYFGPGTRLTVT.

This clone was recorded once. CDR3 nucleotide sequence: TGTGCCAGCAGTGAAACACGGGATAATTCACCCCTCCACTTT. Residues: CASSETRDNSPLHF. The rearrangement joins TRBV9 to TRBJ1-6, with no clear D. The germline V and J ends were trimmed by 5 bases and 5 bases, with 11 bases remaining between them. The length of the CDR3 is 14 residues. The germline gives CDR1 SGDLS, CDR2 YYNGEE. The whole variable domain, remainder taken from reference TRBV9 and TRBJ1-6, is DSGVTQTPKHLITATGQRVTLRCSPRSGDLSVYWYQQSLDQGLQFLIQYYNGEERAKGNILERFSAQQFPDLHSELNLSSLELGDSALYFCASSETRDNSPLHFGNGTRLTVT.

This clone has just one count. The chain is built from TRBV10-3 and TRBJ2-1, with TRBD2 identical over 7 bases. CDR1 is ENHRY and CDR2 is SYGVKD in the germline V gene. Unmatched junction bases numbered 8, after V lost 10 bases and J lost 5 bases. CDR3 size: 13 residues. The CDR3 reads CATGTKLNNEQFF. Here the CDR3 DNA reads TGTGCCACCGGGACTAAATTGAACAATGAGCAGTTCTTC.

CDR3 sequence (DNA): TGTGCCAGTAGTGAGACAGGGGGCAGGGCAGATACGCAGTATTTT. Translated, it gives CASSETGGRADTQYF. The genes are TRBV19 and TRBJ2-3; TRBD1 matches at 10 bases. J lost 4 bases, V lost 5 bases, and 6 bases had no gene match. The length of the CDR3 is 15 residues. CDR1 and CDR2 (germline): LNHDA, SQIVND (reference sequence). Full variable domain (rest looked up from reference TRBV19 and TRBJ2-3): DGGITQSPKYLFRKEGQNVTLSCEQNLNHDAMYWYRQDPGQGLRLIYYSQIVNDFQKGDIAEGYSVSREKKESFPLTVTSAQKNPTAFYLCASSETGGRADTQYFGPGTRLTVL.

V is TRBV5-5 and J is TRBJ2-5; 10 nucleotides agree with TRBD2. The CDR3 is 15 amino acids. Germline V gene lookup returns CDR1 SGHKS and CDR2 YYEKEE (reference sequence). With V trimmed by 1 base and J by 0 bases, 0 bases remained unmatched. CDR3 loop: CASSLTSGNQETQYF. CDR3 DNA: TGTGCCAGCAGCTTGACTAGCGGGAACCAAGAGACCCAGTACTTC.

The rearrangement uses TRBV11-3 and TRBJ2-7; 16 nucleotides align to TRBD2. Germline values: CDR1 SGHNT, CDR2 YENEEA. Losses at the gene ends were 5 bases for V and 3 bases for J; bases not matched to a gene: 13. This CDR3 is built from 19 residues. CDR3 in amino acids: CASSPGGTSGRGNLYEQYF. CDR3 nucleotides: TGTGCCAGCAGCCCCGGGGGGACTAGCGGGAGGGGGAACCTCTACGAGCAGTACTTC.

The CDR3 protein is CASSLGGTASYEQYF. CDR3 DNA: TGTGCCAGCAGTTTAGGCGGGACGGCCTCCTACGAGCAGTACTTC. V gene TRBV28 combines with J gene TRBJ2-7, with D possibly being TRBD2 (6 bases). The V gene's germline CDR1 is MDHEN and CDR2 SYDVKM. Trimming pared 2 bases from V and 0 bases from J, leaving 11 bases between. The CDR3 is made up of 15 amino acids. The entire variable domain, with the rest obtained from reference TRBV28 and TRBJ2-7, is as follows: DVKVTQSSRYLVKRTGEKVFLECVQDMDHENMFWYRQDPGLGLRLIYFSYDVKMKEKGDIPEGYSVSREKKERFSLILESASTNQTSMYLCASSLGGTASYEQYFGPGTRLTVT.

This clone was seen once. The CDR3 spells CASSPGTATEAFF. The CDR3 DNA reads as TGTGCCAGCAGCCCAGGGACTGCTACTGAAGCTTTCTTT. J is TRBJ1-1 and V is TRBV9; maybe TRBD1 (5 bases). Germline CDR1 and CDR2: SGDLS and YYNGEE. CDR3 length: 13 residues. Trimming left V 4 bases short and J 5 bases short, with 12 bases between.

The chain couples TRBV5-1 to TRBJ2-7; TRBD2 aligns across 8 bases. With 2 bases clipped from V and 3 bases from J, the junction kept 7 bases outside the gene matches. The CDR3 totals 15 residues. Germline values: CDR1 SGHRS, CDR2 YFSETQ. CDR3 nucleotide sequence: TGCGCCAGCAGCTTCGTAGCGGGGAGGGACTACGAGCAGTACTTC. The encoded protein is CASSFVAGRDYEQYF.

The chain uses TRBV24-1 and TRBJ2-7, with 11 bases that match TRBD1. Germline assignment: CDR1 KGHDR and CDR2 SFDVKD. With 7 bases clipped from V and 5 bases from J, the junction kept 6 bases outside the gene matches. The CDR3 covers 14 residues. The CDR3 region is CATRSGQGGDEQYF. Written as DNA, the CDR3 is TGTGCCACCAGGTCGGGACAGGGGGGGGACGAGCAGTACTTC.

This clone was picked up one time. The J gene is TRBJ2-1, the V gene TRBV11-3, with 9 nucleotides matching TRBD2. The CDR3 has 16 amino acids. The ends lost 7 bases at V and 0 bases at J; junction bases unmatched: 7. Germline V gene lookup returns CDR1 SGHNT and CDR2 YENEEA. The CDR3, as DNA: TGTGCCAGCAATTGGGGACTAGCCTTCTCCTACAATGAGCAGTTCTTC. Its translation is CASNWGLAFSYNEQFF.

Written as DNA, the CDR3 is TGTGCCAGCAGCCCCGGGACAGGGGGTGAAAAACTGTTTTTT. This sequence encodes CASSPGTGGEKLFF. The chain links TRBV27 to TRBJ1-4; 11 bases are shared with TRBD1. The trim removed 6 bases at V and 7 bases at J, leaving 4 bases unmatched. CDR3 length: 14 amino acids. The germline V gene encodes CDR1 MNHEY and CDR2 SMNVEV (reference sequence).

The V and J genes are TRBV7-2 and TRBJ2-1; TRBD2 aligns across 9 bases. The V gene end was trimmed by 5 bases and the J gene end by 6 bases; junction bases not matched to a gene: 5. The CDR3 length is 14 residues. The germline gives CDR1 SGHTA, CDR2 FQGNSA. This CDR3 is CASSEGLAANEQFF. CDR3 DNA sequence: TGTGCCAGCAGCGAGGGACTAGCAGCCAATGAGCAGTTCTTC.

The CDR3 reads CASSQELSSYNEQFF. CDR3 nucleotides: TGTGCCAGCAGCCAAGAACTAAGCTCCTACAATGAGCAGTTCTTC. The gene calls are TRBV4-2 and TRBJ2-1; D call uncertain. V was shortened by 0 bases and J by 0 bases, with 6 bases between the two germline ends. The germline V gene encodes CDR1 LGHNA and CDR2 YNFKEQ. The CDR3 runs to 15 residues.

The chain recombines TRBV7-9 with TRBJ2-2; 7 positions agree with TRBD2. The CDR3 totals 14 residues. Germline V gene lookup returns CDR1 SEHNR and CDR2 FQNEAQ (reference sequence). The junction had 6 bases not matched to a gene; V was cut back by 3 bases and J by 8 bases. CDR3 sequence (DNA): TGTGCCAGCAGCTTCGGAGCGGGATGGGGGGAGCTGTTTTTT. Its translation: CASSFGAGWGELFF.

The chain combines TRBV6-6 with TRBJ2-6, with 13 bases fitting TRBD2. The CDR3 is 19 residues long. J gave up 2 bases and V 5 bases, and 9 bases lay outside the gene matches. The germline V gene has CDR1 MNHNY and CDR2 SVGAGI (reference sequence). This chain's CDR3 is CASSPGTSGKRAGANVLTF. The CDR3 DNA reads TGTGCCAGCAGTCCCGGGACTAGCGGGAAAAGGGCTGGGGCCAACGTCCTGACTTTC.

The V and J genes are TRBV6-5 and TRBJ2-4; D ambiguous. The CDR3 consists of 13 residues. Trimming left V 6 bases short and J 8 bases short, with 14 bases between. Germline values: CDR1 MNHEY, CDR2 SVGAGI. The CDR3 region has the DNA TGTGCCAGCAGCGCGAAAGACTCTTACATTCAGTACTTC. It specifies CASSAKDSYIQYF.